This TCR beta chain stems from a study of shared clonotypes between healthy human individuals. The assay was immunoSEQ multiplex PCR, and TCRdb's table has in-frame clones only and misses some. The profile shows some 2 million clones, about 95% of them singletons. CD4+ cell separation produced CD45RA+ naive and CD45RA-negative memory subsets. Trimming cost V 4 bases and J 5 bases, with 18 bases left between them. This CDR3 has 16 amino acids. Germline CDR1 and CDR2: SGHNT and YYREEE (reference sequence). Material: naive CD4+ T cells sorted from blood. Subset defined: CD45RA+ positively selected. J is TRBJ2-2 and V is TRBV5-4, with a tentative D call TRBD1 (7 bases). The source of this sequence is a man aged 18-30 years in good health. The CDR3 is CASSPRQGGGTGELFF. Here the CDR3 DNA reads TGTGCCAGCAGCCCAAGACAGGGTGGAGGGACCGGGGAGCTGTTTTTT. Together with reference TRBV5-4 and TRBJ2-2, the CDR3 gives the full variable domain: ETGVTQSPTHLIKTRGQQVTLRCSSQSGHNTVSWYQQALGQGPQFIFQYYREEENGRGNFPPRFSGLQFPNYSSELNVNALELDDSALYLCASSPRQGGGTGELFFGEGSRLTVL.